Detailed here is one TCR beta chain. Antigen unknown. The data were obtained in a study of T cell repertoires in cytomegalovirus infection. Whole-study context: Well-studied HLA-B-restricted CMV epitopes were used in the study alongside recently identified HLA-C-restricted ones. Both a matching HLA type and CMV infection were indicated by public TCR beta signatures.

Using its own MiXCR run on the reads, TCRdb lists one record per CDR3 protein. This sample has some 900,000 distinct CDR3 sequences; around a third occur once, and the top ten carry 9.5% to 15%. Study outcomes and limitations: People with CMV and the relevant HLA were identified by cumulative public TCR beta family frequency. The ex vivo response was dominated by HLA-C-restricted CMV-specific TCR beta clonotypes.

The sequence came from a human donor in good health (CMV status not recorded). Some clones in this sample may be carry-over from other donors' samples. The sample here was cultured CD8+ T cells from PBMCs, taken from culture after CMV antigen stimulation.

CDR3 loop: CASSQTRGLFTEAFF. CDR3 nucleotide sequence: TGCGCCAGCAGCCAAACCAGGGGGCTCTTCACTGAAGCTTTCTTT. V is TRBV4-1 and J is TRBJ1-1; 8 nucleotides agree with TRBD1. Trimming at V came to 2 bases and at J to 4 bases, leaving 6 bases not matched to a gene. This CDR3 is built from 15 residues. The germline gives CDR1 MGHRA, CDR2 YSYEKL.